Below, 28 T cell receptor beta chains from the same sample are listed, as sequenced in a study of blood T cell repertoires in COVID-19. Generated by immunoSEQ multiplex PCR, the TCRdb table keeps only in-frame clones and is missing some. The data show about 220,000 clones, with about 86% seen just once and about 14% held by the top ten. The sample was PBMCs or T cells enriched from blood (not recorded which). The receptor set was obtained from a woman aged 50 to 60 with acute COVID-19.

J is TRBJ1-5 and V is TRBV18, with 7 bases identical to TRBD1. This CDR3 spans 14 amino acids. Trimming removed 5 bases from V and 1 base from J; junction bases left unmatched: 2. Germline V gene data show CDR1 as KGHSH and CDR2 as LQKENI. CDR3 sequence: CASSATGSNQPQHF. CDR3 coding DNA: TGTGCCAGCTCAGCGACAGGGAGCAATCAGCCCCAGCATTTT.

This rearrangement joins TRBV28 to TRBJ2-3; possible D gene TRBD2, 5 bases. Germline CDR1 is MDHEN and CDR2 is SYDVKM. V lost 7 bases, J lost 7 bases, and 18 bases lay in between. The length of the CDR3 is 14 residues. CDR3 in amino acids: CASTFGTSGYTQYF. Written as DNA, the CDR3 is TGTGCCAGCACCTTTGGCACCTCGGGGTATACGCAGTATTTT.

V gene TRBV27 combines with J gene TRBJ2-7; unclear D gene. CDR1 is MNHEY and CDR2 is SMNVEV in the germline V gene (reference sequence). Trimming took 0 bases from V and 4 from J, leaving 10 bases between them. The CDR3 covers 14 residues. The CDR3 sequence: CASSLSGQRYEQYF. The DNA for the CDR3 is TGTGCCAGCAGTTTATCTGGGCAGAGATACGAGCAGTACTTC.

In this sample, this clone turned up once. The CDR3 bases are TGTGCCAGCAGCCCACAACCCCGGACAGGCGGCACTGAAGCTTTCTTT. Its protein product is CASSPQPRTGGTEAFF. The V and J genes are TRBV7-3 and TRBJ1-1, with 7 nucleotides matching TRBD1. The germline V gene encodes CDR1 SGHTA and CDR2 FQGTGA. Losses at the gene ends were 5 bases for V and 4 bases for J; bases not matched to a gene: 13. This CDR3 has 16 amino acids.

This clone was counted once. This chain joins TRBV7-2 and TRBJ2-7, with 11 positions matching TRBD2. Germline-derived CDR1 and CDR2 are SGHTA and FQGNSA. CDR3 length: 18 amino acids. After removal of 1 base from V and 3 bases from J, the junction contained 11 bases not matched to a gene. The CDR3 sequence: CASSLDSLGTSGNYEQYF. The CDR3 DNA reads as TGTGCCAGCAGCTTAGATTCTCTGGGGACTAGCGGCAACTACGAGCAGTACTTC.

The chain links TRBV19 to TRBJ1-4; D unresolved. V gave up 7 bases and J gave up 1 base, with 10 bases separating them. This CDR3 has 14 amino acids. Germline V gene data show CDR1 as LNHDA and CDR2 as SQIVND (reference sequence). CDR3 sequence (DNA): TGTGCCAGTACCCCCCGACTAACTAATGAAAAACTGTTTTTT. This translates into CASTPRLTNEKLFF.

The chain uses TRBV28 and TRBJ1-4; TRBD1 matches 7 bases. The trim removed 5 bases at V and 6 bases at J, leaving 3 bases unmatched. Germline CDR1 is MDHEN and CDR2 is SYDVKM. The CDR3 loop spans 13 amino acids. CDR3 DNA sequence: TGTGCCAGCAGTGTACAGGGGTATGAAAAACTGTTTTTT. It codes for CASSVQGYEKLFF.

This chain connects TRBV2 to TRBJ1-2, with 7 positions matching TRBD1. The CDR3 runs 14 residues. Trimming took 4 bases from V and 6 from J; bases not matched to a gene: 8. CDR1 is SNHLY, CDR2 FYNNEI, per germline. The CDR3 is CASSVTGGGDGYTF. CDR3 nucleotide sequence: TGTGCCAGCAGTGTTACAGGAGGGGGCGATGGCTACACCTTC.

The CDR3 is CASSQRLRNEKLFF. CDR3 nucleotide sequence: TGTGCCAGCAGTCAACGACTACGGAATGAAAAACTGTTTTTT. This rearrangement joins TRBV28 to TRBJ1-4; unclear D gene. V lost 5 bases, J lost 5 bases, and 12 bases lay in between. The germline gives CDR1 MDHEN, CDR2 SYDVKM. The CDR3 contains 14 residues.

This chain joins TRBV27 and TRBJ2-3; no firm D call. The length of the CDR3 is 15 residues. CDR1 and CDR2 (germline): MNHEY, SMNVEV (reference sequence). Trimming took off 7 bases at V and 2 bases at J, with 16 bases between the two ends. CDR3 sequence: CASKRHARLTDTQYF. CDR3 nucleotide sequence: TGTGCCAGCAAAAGACATGCCCGCCTCACAGATACGCAGTATTTT.

V and J are TRBV5-1 and TRBJ2-1, with 8 bases identical to TRBD2. V lost 0 bases to trimming and J lost 5 bases; unmatched junction nucleotides: 4. Germline V lookup: CDR1 SGHRS, CDR2 YFSETQ. CDR3 size: 15 residues. DNA for the CDR3: TGCGCCAGCAGCTTGGTAACTAGCGGCGACAATGAGCAGTTCTTC. Amino acids: CASSLVTSGDNEQFF.

The chain links TRBV6-5 to TRBJ1-2, with TRBD1 matching 8 bases. CDR1 is MNHEY and CDR2 is SVGAGI in the germline V gene. V shed 2 bases and J 4 bases; nucleotides not matched to a gene: 3. The CDR3 runs to 14 residues. CDR3 nucleotides: TGTGCCAGCAGTTACCGCGACAGGGGCTATGGCTACACCTTC. This encodes CASSYRDRGYGYTF.

The rearrangement joins TRBV30 to TRBJ2-1; TRBD2 matches at 7 bases. The CDR3 is 16 amino acids. The germline V gene has CDR1 GTSNPN and CDR2 SVGIG (reference sequence). V dropped 2 bases and J dropped 4; count of bases not matched to a gene: 11. CDR3 amino acids: CAWSPPGLRPYNEQFF. The CDR3, as DNA: TGTGCCTGGAGTCCCCCGGGACTAAGGCCTTACAATGAGCAGTTCTTC. The full variable domain, with the rest looked up from reference TRBV30 and TRBJ2-1, is SQTIHQWPATLVQPVGSPLSLECTVEGTSNPNLYWYRQAAGRGLQLLFYSVGIGQISSEVPQNLSASRPQDRQFILSSKKLLLSDSGFYLCAWSPPGLRPYNEQFFGPGTRLTVL.

This clone was seen only a few times. The chain has TRBV5-1 and TRBJ1-1; D might be TRBD1 (5 bases). Germline CDR1 and CDR2: SGHRS and YFSETQ. Trimming removed 0 bases from V and 7 bases from J, with 7 bases in between. There are 12 residues in the CDR3. The CDR3 sequence: CASSLVRGEAFF. The CDR3 DNA reads as TGCGCCAGCAGCTTGGTAAGGGGTGAAGCTTTCTTT.

The rearrangement links TRBV6-2 or TRBV6-3 to TRBJ1-5; D is uncertain. This CDR3 is 14 amino acids long. Germline lookup yields CDR1 MNHEY and CDR2 SVGEGT. V was pared by 2 bases and J by 7 bases, with 12 bases between. The CDR3 protein is CASSYGRPGQPQHF. The CDR3 DNA follows: TGTGCCAGCAGTTACGGGAGGCCGGGGCAGCCCCAGCATTTT.

The V gene is TRBV9, the J gene TRBJ2-5; 9 bases line up with TRBD1. Trimming removed 0 bases from V and 5 bases from J; junction bases left unmatched: 11. The CDR3 loop spans 17 amino acids. Germline V gene lookup returns CDR1 SGDLS and CDR2 YYNGEE. CDR3 loop: CASSVATGDRAKETQYF. The CDR3 DNA sequence: TGTGCCAGCAGCGTAGCTACAGGGGACAGGGCTAAGGAGACCCAGTACTTC.

The rearrangement links TRBV3-1 (or the pseudogene TRBV3-2) to TRBJ1-6; 9 bases are a match to TRBD1. Germline V CDR1 and CDR2: LGHDT, YNNKEL (reference sequence). This CDR3 contains 16 residues. Trimming at V came to 3 bases and at J to 10 bases, leaving 10 bases not matched to a gene. The CDR3 nucleotides read TGTGCCAGCAGCCACGCGACAGGGGGATTGGGATCACCCCTCCACTTT. Residues: CASSHATGGLGSPLHF.

The chain employs TRBV18 and TRBJ2-7; 9 nucleotides align to TRBD2. The CDR3 contains 14 residues. The V gene's germline CDR1 is KGHSH and CDR2 LQKENI. V lost 3 bases and J lost 4; bases outside the gene matches: 4. This chain's CDR3 is CASSPGTSRYEQYF. In nucleotides, the CDR3 is TGTGCCAGCTCACCCGGGACTAGCAGGTACGAGCAGTACTTC.

V is TRBV6-5 and J is TRBJ1-2; no clear D gene. CDR1 and CDR2 (germline): MNHEY, SVGAGI. The ends were cut back, 0 bases at V and 4 bases at J, with 12 bases in the middle. The CDR3 has 15 residues. The CDR3 region has the DNA TGTGCCAGCAGTTACTCCCGCCCCGCAGGCTATGGCTACACCTTC. This codes for CASSYSRPAGYGYTF.

This clone was recorded a few times. The J gene is TRBJ2-1, the V gene TRBV6-2 or TRBV6-3; TRBD2 aligns across 8 bases. Germline values: CDR1 MNHEY, CDR2 SVGEGT. This CDR3 region has 15 residues. J lost 4 bases, V lost 0 bases, and 2 bases had no gene match. This CDR3 reads CASSYSLAEYNEQFF. The CDR3 DNA sequence: TGTGCCAGCAGTTACTCACTAGCGGAGTACAATGAGCAGTTCTTC.

The rearrangement joins TRBV21-1 to TRBJ2-3; the tabulated D call, TRBD2, remains unverified against the DNA. TRBV21-1 is described as a pseudogene. This CDR3 has 17 amino acids. CDR3 sequence: CASSARTSGTFTDTQYF. CDR3 in DNA: TGTGCCAGCAGCGCCCGGACTAGCGGGACCTTCACAGATACGCAGTATTTT.

V gene TRBV15 combines with J gene TRBJ2-1; 8 positions agree with TRBD2. The CDR3 is made up of 20 amino acids. After removal of 4 bases from V and 0 bases from J, the junction contained 17 bases not matched to a gene. CDR1 and CDR2 from the germline V gene are LNHNV and YYDKDF (reference sequence). The CDR3 here is CATSKNSLAGSTSSYNEQFF. The CDR3 nucleotides read TGTGCCACCAGCAAGAACTCGTTAGCGGGATCTACCAGCTCCTACAATGAGCAGTTCTTC.

The rearrangement joins TRBV7-9 to TRBJ2-1; 10 nucleotides agree with TRBD2. The trim removed 4 bases at V and 9 bases at J, leaving 3 bases unmatched. Germline V gene lookup returns CDR1 SEHNR and CDR2 FQNEAQ (reference sequence). The CDR3 has 13 residues. The CDR3 spells CASSSKREGEQFF. The DNA of the CDR3 is TGTGCCAGCAGCTCAAAGCGGGAGGGTGAGCAGTTCTTC.

The chain employs TRBV7-9 and TRBJ2-7, with D perhaps TRBD1 (6 bases). The germline gives CDR1 SEHNR, CDR2 FQNEAQ (reference sequence). The CDR3 has 15 amino acids. With 1 base removed from V and 2 bases from J, the gap between germline ends came to 12 bases. CDR3: CASSLGQEIPYEQYF. The CDR3 region has the DNA TGTGCCAGCAGCTTAGGACAGGAGATACCCTACGAGCAGTACTTC.

J is TRBJ2-5 and V is TRBV4-1; 11 bases line up with TRBD2. Germline CDR1 MGHRA, CDR2 YSYEKL. There are 19 residues in the CDR3. V gave up 0 bases and J gave up 7 bases; unmatched junction bases: 16. Here the CDR3 DNA reads TGCGCCAGCAGCCAAGACCGGTCGGGACTAGCGGCACGTACCGTGACCCAGTACTTC. It is translated as CASSQDRSGLAARTVTQYF.

CDR3 DNA sequence: TGTGCCAGCAGCCCCCCGTCAGGGACTGAAGCTTTCTTT. Protein product: CASSPPSGTEAFF. The chain combines TRBV7-6 with TRBJ1-1; tentatively, D is TRBD1 (5 bases). This CDR3 is 13 amino acids long. Per germline, CDR1 SGHVS and CDR2 FNYEAQ. Trimming shortened V by 5 bases and J by 5 bases, and 12 bases separated the two germline ends.

The chain combines TRBV18 with TRBJ1-1; D gene uncertain. CDR1 is KGHSH, CDR2 LQKENI, per germline. V shed 2 bases and J shed 6 bases, with 16 bases lying between them. This CDR3 has 15 amino acids. DNA for the CDR3: TGTGCCAGCTCACCAATTTTAGGATTTAGCGCTGAAGCTTTCTTT. Amino acid sequence: CASSPILGFSAEAFF.

The chain is built from TRBV7-2 and TRBJ2-1, with 9 bases identical to TRBD1. CDR3 length: 15 residues. Germline assignment: CDR1 SGHTA and CDR2 FQGNSA. J lost 5 bases, V lost 5 bases, and 7 bases had no gene match. The CDR3 here is CASSPGTGRDNEQFF. The CDR3 DNA sequence: TGTGCCAGCAGCCCCGGGACAGGGAGGGACAATGAGCAGTTCTTC.